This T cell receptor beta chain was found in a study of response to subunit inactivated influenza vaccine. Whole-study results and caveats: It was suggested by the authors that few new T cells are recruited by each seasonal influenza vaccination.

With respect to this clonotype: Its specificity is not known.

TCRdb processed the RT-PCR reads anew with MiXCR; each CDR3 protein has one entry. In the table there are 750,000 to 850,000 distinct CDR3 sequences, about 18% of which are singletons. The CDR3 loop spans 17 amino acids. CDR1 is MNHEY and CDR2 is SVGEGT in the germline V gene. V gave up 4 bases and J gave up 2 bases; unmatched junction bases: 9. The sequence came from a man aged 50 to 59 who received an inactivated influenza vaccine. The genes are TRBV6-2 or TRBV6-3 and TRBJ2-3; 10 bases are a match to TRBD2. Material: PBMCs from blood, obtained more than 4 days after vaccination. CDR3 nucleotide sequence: TGTGCCAGCAGTTCTAGCGGGAGACTTCCGCCCACAGATACGCAGTATTTT. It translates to CASSSSGRLPPTDTQYF.